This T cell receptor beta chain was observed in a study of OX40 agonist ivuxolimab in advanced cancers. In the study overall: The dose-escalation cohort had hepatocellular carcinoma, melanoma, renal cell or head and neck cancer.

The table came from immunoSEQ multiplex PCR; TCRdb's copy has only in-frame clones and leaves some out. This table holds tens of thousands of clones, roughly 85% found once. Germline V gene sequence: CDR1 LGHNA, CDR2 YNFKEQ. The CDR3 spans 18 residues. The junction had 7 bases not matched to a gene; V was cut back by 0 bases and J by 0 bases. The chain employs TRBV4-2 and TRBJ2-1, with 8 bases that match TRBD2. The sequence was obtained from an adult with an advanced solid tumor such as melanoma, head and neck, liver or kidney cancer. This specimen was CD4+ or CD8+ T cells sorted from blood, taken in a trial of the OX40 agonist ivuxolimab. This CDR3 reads CASSQDRSSGDSYNEQFF. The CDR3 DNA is TGTGCCAGCAGCCAAGATCGGAGTAGCGGGGACTCCTACAATGAGCAGTTCTTC.